The 13 T cell receptor beta chains listed next were all sequenced from one sample in a study of identical twins. TCRdb re-called the 5' RACE reads with MiXCR, one entry per CDR3 protein. Here the sample spans hundreds of thousands of distinct CDR3 sequences, 15% to 20% being singletons. These same records also appear under a second study, on T cells expressing NK-cell markers.

Sequencing was performed on PBMCs. The receptor set was obtained from a young woman in good health.

The chain couples TRBV6-4 to TRBJ2-4; no clear D. The CDR3 has 14 residues. V was pared by 6 bases and J by 0 bases, with 9 bases between. Germline CDR1 reads MRHNA; CDR2 reads SNTAGT. This CDR3 reads CASRVKIAKNIQYF. The CDR3 nucleotides read TGTGCCAGCAGAGTGAAGATAGCCAAAAACATTCAGTACTTC.

As DNA, the CDR3 is TGTGCCATCAGTGATTATAGCGGGGGAGCCAAAAACATTCAGTACTTC. Residues: CAISDYSGGAKNIQYF. This chain uses TRBV10-3 with TRBJ2-4; TRBD2 matches 9 bases. The V gene end was trimmed by 3 bases and the J gene end by 0 bases; junction bases not matched to a gene: 3. Germline lookup yields CDR1 ENHRY and CDR2 SYGVKD. The CDR3 length is 16 residues.

This clonotype came up a few times. The chain carries TRBV20-1 and TRBJ2-7; perhaps D is TRBD1 or TRBD2 (6 bases each). The V gene lost 3 bases and the J gene lost 2 bases, with 14 bases spanning the gap. Germline CDR1 and CDR2: DFQATT and SNEGSKA (reference sequence). This CDR3 comprises 14 residues. The DNA for the CDR3 is TGCAGTGCTAGTTGGTGGGGGGCTCCCTACGAGCAGTACTTC. It specifies CSASWWGAPYEQYF.

V and J are TRBV20-1 and TRBJ1-5, with 7 bases fitting TRBD1. This CDR3 is built from 13 residues. J lost 3 bases, V lost 5 bases, and 4 bases had no gene match. From germline, CDR1 is DFQATT and CDR2 SNEGSKA (reference sequence). This CDR3 is CSAAGTDNQPQHF. The CDR3 nucleotides read TGCAGTGCTGCCGGGACAGACAATCAGCCCCAGCATTTT.

This clonotype was seen a few times. The V call is TRBV9, the J call TRBJ2-7, with 14 bases aligning to TRBD2. The CDR3 spans 19 residues. V lost 2 bases to trimming and J lost 0 bases; unmatched junction nucleotides: 10. Germline-derived CDR1 and CDR2 are SGDLS and YYNGEE. CDR3 amino acids: CASSVDPGLAGVFSYEQYF. The CDR3 DNA sequence: TGTGCCAGCAGCGTTGACCCGGGACTAGCGGGAGTGTTCTCCTACGAGCAGTACTTC. Using reference TRBV9 and TRBJ2-7 for the parts outside the CDR3, the full variable domain is DSGVTQTPKHLITATGQRVTLRCSPRSGDLSVYWYQQSLDQGLQFLIQYYNGEERAKGNILERFSAQQFPDLHSELNLSSLELGDSALYFCASSVDPGLAGVFSYEQYFGPGTRLTVT.

The gene calls are TRBV7-9 and TRBJ2-2, with D hard to call. Germline V CDR1 and CDR2: SEHNR, FQNEAQ (reference sequence). Trimming took 5 bases from V and 7 from J, leaving 14 bases between them. The CDR3 extends over 14 amino acids. The CDR3 loop is CASSLEILLGELFF. The CDR3 coding sequence is TGTGCCAGCAGCCTGGAAATTCTTCTCGGGGAGCTGTTTTTT.

The V call is TRBV29-1, the J call TRBJ1-1; weak D call: TRBD1 (5 bases). Per the germline V gene, CDR1 is SQVTM and CDR2 is ANQGSEA. The ends were cut back, 5 bases at V and 10 bases at J, with 20 bases in the middle. The CDR3 loop spans 13 amino acids. The DNA of the CDR3 is TGCAGCGTTTCGGCAGGGACGCTTAAGGGAGCTTTCTTT. This translates into CSVSAGTLKGAFF.

The chain is built from TRBV29-1 and TRBJ2-5, with D uncertain. This CDR3 spans 11 amino acids. CDR1 is SQVTM and CDR2 is ANQGSEA in the germline V gene. V lost 5 bases to trimming and J lost 8 bases, with 12 bases between them. The CDR3 nucleotides read TGCAGCGTTACAGAGATTTTCACCCAGTACTTC. It codes for CSVTEIFTQYF.

This clonotype was counted a single time. V is TRBV20-1 and J is TRBJ2-3, with D possibly being TRBD1 (7 bases). The germline gives CDR1 DFQATT, CDR2 SNEGSKA (reference sequence). Trimming left V 3 bases short and J 4 bases short, with 17 bases between. This CDR3 is 15 amino acids long. CDR3 DNA: TGCAGTGCTAGGTCCCTCAGGGGGAGGTCAGATACGCAGTATTTT. Translating gives CSARSLRGRSDTQYF.

The chain is built from TRBV24-1 and TRBJ2-1; 8 positions agree with TRBD2. This CDR3 spans 16 amino acids. V was clipped by 7 bases and J by 1 base; unmatched bases: 8. The germline V gene encodes CDR1 KGHDR and CDR2 SFDVKD. This CDR3 is CATSAQTSGSYNEQFF. CDR3 DNA: TGTGCCACCAGCGCCCAAACTAGCGGATCCTACAATGAGCAGTTCTTC.

V usage is TRBV7-2 and J usage is TRBJ1-2; 9 bases are shared with TRBD1. In germline, CDR1 is SGHTA, CDR2 FQGNSA. This CDR3 has 15 residues. The V segment lost 6 bases and the J segment 5 bases; nucleotides outside the gene matches: 10. This chain's CDR3 is CASRSGTGKFYGYTF. The CDR3 DNA reads TGTGCCAGCAGGTCCGGGACAGGGAAGTTTTATGGCTACACCTTC.

The rearrangement joins TRBV10-3 to TRBJ2-2, with 7 bases that match TRBD2. The CDR3 has 14 amino acids. Germline values: CDR1 ENHRY, CDR2 SYGVKD. V shed 8 bases and J 9 bases; nucleotides not matched to a gene: 12. The CDR3, as DNA: TGTGCCATCCAAATCGCGGGGGATAGGCGGGAGCTGTTTTTT. Encoded protein: CAIQIAGDRRELFF.

This clonotype came up many times. The chain has TRBV10-2 and TRBJ1-6; 7 bases fit TRBD1. Germline V gene lookup returns CDR1 WSHSY and CDR2 SAAADI. V was clipped by 6 bases and J by 7 bases; unmatched bases: 9. The CDR3 is 15 amino acids. The CDR3 region has the DNA TGCGCCAGCAGCGACAGGGAGAGTCGGAATTCACCCCTCCACTTT. Its protein product is CASSDRESRNSPLHF.